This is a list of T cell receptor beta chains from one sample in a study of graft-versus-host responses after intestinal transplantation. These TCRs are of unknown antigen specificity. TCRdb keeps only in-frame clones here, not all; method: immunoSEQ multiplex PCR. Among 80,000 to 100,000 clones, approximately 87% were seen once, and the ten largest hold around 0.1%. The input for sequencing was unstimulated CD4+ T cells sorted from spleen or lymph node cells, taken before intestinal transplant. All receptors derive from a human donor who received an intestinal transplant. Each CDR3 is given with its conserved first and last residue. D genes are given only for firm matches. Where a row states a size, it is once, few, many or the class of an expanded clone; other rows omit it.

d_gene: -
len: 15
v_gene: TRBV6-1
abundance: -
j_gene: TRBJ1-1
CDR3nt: TGTGCCAGCAGTGAATGGGGCATAAGAAACACTGAAGCTTTCTTT
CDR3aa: CASSEWGIRNTEAFF

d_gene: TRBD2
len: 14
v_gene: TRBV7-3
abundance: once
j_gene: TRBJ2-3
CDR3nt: TGTGCCAGCAGCTTTGCGGGGGGTCCCGATACGCAGTATTTT
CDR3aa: CASSFAGGPDTQYF

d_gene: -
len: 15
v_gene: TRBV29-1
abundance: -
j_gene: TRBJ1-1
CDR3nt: TGCAGCGTGGCCGGGCCTAAGGGGGACCTCACTGAAGCTTTCTTT
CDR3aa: CSVAGPKGDLTEAFF

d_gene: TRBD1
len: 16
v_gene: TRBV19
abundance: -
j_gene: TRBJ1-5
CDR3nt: TGTGCCAGTACCACCGGAGGGACAGGGGGTTATCAGCCCCAGCATTTT
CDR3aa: CASTTGGTGGYQPQHF

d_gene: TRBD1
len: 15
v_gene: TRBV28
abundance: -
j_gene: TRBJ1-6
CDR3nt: TGTGCCAGCAGTCCGGGACTTACAGGGGGTTCACCCCTCCACTTT
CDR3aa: CASSPGLTGGSPLHF

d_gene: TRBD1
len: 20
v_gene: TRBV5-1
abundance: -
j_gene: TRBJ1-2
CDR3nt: TGCGCCAGCAGCTTGGCGACCTTCACCCAGGGACAGGGGGGACTCTATGGCTACACCTTC
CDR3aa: CASSLATFTQGQGGLYGYTF

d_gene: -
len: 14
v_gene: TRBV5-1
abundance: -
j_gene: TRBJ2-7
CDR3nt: TGCGCCAGCAGCTTGGGAGGAGAACCCTACGAGCAGTACTTC
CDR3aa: CASSLGGEPYEQYF

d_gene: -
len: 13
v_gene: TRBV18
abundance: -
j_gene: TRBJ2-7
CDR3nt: TGTGCCAGCTCACCACCGGTCGGCTACGAGCAGTACTTC
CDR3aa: CASSPPVGYEQYF

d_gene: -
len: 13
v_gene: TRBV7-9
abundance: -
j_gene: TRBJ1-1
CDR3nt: TGTGCCAGCACCCGCGGGGGGAACACTGAAGCTTTCTTT
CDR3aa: CASTRGGNTEAFF

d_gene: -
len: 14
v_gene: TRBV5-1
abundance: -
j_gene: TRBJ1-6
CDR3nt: TGCGCCAGCAGCTGGGACACCGCTAATTCACCCCTCCACTTT
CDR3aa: CASSWDTANSPLHF

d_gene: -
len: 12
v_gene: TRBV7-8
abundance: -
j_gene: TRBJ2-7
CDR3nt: TGTGCCAGCAGCTTAGGCAGGAACGAGCAGTACTTC
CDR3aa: CASSLGRNEQYF

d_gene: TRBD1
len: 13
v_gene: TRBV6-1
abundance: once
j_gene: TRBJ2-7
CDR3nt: TGTGCCAGCCGCCGGGACAGGGAGTACGAGCAGTACTTC
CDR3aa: CASRRDREYEQYF

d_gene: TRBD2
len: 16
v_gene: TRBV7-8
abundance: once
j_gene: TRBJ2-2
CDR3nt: TGTGCCAGCAGCAAGGGACTAGCGGGGGGGAGCGGGGAGCTGTTTTTT
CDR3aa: CASSKGLAGGSGELFF

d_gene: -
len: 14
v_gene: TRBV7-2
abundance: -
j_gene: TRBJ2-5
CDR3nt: TGTGCCAGCAGCACGGCGGGGCCAGTCGAGACCCAGTACTTC
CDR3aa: CASSTAGPVETQYF

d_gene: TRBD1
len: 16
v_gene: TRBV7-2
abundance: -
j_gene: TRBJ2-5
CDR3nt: TGTGCCAGCAGCTTACCATGGACAGGGGGAAGAGAGACCCAGTACTTC
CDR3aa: CASSLPWTGGRETQYF

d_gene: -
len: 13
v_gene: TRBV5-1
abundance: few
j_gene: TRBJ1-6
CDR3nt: TGCGCCAGCAGCTTGGGACAGAATTCACCCCTCCACTTT
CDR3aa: CASSLGQNSPLHF

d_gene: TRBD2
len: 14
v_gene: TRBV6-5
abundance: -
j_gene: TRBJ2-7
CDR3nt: TGTGCCAGCAGTTATTCGGGGGGCTCCTACGAGCAGTACTTC
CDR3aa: CASSYSGGSYEQYF

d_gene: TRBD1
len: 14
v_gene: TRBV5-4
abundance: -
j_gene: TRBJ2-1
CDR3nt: TGTGCCAGCAGCTTCCGGGACAGGGTCAATGAGCAGTTCTTC
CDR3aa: CASSFRDRVNEQFF

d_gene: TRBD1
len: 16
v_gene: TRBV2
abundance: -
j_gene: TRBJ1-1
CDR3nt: TGTGCCAGCAGTGACCGGACAGGGGTTTATGTCACTGAAGCTTTCTTT
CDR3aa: CASSDRTGVYVTEAFF

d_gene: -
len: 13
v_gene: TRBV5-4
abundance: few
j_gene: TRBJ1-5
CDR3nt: TGTGCCAGCAGCCGAGGGAGCAATCAGCCCCAGCATTTT
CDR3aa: CASSRGSNQPQHF

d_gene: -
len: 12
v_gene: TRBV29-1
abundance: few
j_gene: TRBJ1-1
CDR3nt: TGCAGCGTTGAAGCAGGACTCACTGAAGCTTTCTTT
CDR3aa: CSVEAGLTEAFF

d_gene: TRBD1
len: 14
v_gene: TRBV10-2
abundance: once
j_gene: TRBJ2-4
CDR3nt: TGCGCCAGCAGCCTGGGACAGCGAGCGAACATTCAGTACTTC
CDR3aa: CASSLGQRANIQYF

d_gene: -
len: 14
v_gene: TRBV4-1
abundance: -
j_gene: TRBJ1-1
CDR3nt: TGCGCCAGCAGCCAAGGGGCCCCGAACACTGAAGCTTTCTTT
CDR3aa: CASSQGAPNTEAFF

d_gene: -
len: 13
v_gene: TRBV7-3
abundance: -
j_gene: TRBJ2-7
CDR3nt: TGTGCCAGCAGCCCTCAGGGGGGTTACGAGCAGTACTTC
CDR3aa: CASSPQGGYEQYF

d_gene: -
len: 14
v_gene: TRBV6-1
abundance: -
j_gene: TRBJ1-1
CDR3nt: TGTGCCAGCAGTGAAGCATTGGCGGCAAGGGAAGCTTTCTTT
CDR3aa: CASSEALAAREAFF

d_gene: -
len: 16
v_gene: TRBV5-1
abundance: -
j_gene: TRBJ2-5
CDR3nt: TGCGCCAGCAGCTTGGGCTTCGGGGGACCCCAAGAGACCCAGTACTTC
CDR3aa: CASSLGFGGPQETQYF

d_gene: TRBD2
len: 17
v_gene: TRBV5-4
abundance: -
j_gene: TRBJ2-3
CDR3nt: TGTGCCAGCAGCGCGTCGACGGGGGGACCTCTCACAGATACGCAGTATTTT
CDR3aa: CASSASTGGPLTDTQYF

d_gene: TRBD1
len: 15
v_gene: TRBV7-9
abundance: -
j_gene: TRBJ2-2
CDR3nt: TGTGCCAGCAGCTTGGGGACAGAAAGCACCGGGGAGCTGTTTTTT
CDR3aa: CASSLGTESTGELFF

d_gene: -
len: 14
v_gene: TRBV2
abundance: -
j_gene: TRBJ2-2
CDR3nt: TGTGCCAGCAGTTTCCCGCAGGGTCCCGGGGAGCTGTTTTTT
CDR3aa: CASSFPQGPGELFF

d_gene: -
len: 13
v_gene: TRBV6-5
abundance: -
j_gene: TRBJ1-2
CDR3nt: TGTGCCAGCGGGGGGGAAGCTAACTATGGCTACACCTTC
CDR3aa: CASGGEANYGYTF

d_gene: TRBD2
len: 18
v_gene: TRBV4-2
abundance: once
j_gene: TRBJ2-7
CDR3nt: TGTGCCAGCAGCCAAGATCGAGTGGCTAGCGGGGGGGCCAGCGAGCAGTACTTC
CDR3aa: CASSQDRVASGGASEQYF

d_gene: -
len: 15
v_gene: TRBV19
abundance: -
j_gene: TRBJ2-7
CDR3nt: TGTGCCAGTGCGGCTTGGGGCACAACAGCTTATGAGCAGTACTTC
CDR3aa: CASAAWGTTAYEQYF

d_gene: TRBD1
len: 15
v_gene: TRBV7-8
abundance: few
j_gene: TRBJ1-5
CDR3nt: TGTGCCAGCAGCTTAGGAACAGGGGGCAATCAGCCCCAGCATTTT
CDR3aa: CASSLGTGGNQPQHF

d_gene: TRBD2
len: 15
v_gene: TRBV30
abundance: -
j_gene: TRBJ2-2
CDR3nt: TGTGCCTGGGTAACTAGCGGAGAGAACACCGGGGAGCTGTTTTTT
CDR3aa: CAWVTSGENTGELFF

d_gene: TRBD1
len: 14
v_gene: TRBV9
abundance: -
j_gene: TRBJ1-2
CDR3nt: TGTGCCAGCAGCCCCCAGAGGGACAGCTATGGCTACACCTTC
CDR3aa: CASSPQRDSYGYTF

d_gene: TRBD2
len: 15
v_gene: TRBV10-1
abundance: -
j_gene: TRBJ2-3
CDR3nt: TGCGCCAGCAGTGATGTACGGGGGGGCGCAGATACGCAGTATTTT
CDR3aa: CASSDVRGGADTQYF

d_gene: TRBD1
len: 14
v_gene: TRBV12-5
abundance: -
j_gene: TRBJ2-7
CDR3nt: TGTGCTAGTGGCCCCACAGGGGGTGCGGACGAGCAGTACTTC
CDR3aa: CASGPTGGADEQYF

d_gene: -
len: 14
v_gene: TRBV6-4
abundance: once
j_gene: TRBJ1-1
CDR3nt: TGTGCCAGCAGTGACAAACCAGGGGAGACTGAAGCTTTCTTT
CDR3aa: CASSDKPGETEAFF

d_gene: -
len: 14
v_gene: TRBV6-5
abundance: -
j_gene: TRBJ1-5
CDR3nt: TGTGCCAGCAGAAGGGGGACTAGCAATCAGCCCCAGCATTTT
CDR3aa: CASRRGTSNQPQHF

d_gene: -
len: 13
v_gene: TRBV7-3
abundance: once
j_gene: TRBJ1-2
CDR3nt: TGTGCCAGCAGCTTAGAGTGGGACTCTGGCTACACCTTC
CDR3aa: CASSLEWDSGYTF

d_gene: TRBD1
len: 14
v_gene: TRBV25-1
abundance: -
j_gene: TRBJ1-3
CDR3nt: TGTGCCAGCAGCCCGGACAGGTCTGGAAACACCATATATTTT
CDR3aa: CASSPDRSGNTIYF